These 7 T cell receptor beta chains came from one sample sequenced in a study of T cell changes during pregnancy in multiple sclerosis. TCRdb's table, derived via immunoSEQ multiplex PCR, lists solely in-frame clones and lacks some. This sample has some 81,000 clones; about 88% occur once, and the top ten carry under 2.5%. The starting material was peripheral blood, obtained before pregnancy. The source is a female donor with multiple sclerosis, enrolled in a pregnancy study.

In nucleotides, the CDR3 is TGTGCCAGCAGCTTATCGAGCGGGGTATCCTACGAGCAGTACTTC. Translating it yields CASSLSSGVSYEQYF. The V call is TRBV7-2, the J call TRBJ2-7; 7 bases are a match to TRBD2. Germline V gene sequence: CDR1 SGHTA, CDR2 FQGNSA. There are 15 residues in the CDR3. V trimming: 2 bases; J trimming: 1 base; junction bases outside the gene matches: 5.

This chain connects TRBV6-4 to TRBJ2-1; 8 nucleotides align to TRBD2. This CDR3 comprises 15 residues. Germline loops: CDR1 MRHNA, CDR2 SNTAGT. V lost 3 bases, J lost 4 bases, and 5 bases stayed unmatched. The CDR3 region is CASSEGRGGYNEQFF. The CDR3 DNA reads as TGTGCCAGCAGTGAGGGCCGGGGGGGATACAATGAGCAGTTCTTC.

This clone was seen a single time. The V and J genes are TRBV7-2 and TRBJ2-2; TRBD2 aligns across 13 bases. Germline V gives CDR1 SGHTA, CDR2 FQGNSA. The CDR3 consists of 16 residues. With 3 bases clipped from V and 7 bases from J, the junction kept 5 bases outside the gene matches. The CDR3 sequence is CASSLTSGGFGGELFF. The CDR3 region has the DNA TGTGCCAGCAGCTTGACTAGCGGGGGGTTCGGCGGGGAGCTGTTTTTT. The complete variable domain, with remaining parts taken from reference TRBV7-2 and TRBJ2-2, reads GAGVSQSPSNKVTEKGKDVELRCDPISGHTALYWYRQSLGQGLEFLIYFQGNSAPDKSGLPSDRFSAERTGGSVSTLTIQRTQQEDSAVYLCASSLTSGGFGGELFFGEGSRLTVL.

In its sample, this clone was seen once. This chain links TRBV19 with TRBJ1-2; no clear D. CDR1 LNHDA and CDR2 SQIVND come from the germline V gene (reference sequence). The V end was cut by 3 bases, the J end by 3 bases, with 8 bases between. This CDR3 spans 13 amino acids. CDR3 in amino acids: CASSIAVHYGYTF. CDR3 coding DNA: TGTGCCAGTAGTATCGCGGTCCACTATGGCTACACCTTC.

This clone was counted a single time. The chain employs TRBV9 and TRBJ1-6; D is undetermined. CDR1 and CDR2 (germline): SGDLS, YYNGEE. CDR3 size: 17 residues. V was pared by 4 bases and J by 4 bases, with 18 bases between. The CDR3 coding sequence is TGTGCCAGCAGCCCCGGAGCTCTTTCTGATTATAATTCACCCCTCCACTTT. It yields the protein CASSPGALSDYNSPLHF.

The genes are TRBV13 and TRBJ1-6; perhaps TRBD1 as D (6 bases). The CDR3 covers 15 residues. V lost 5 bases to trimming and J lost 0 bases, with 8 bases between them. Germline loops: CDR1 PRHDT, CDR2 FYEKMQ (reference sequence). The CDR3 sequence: CASSLDSSYNSPLHF. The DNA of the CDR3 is TGTGCCAGCAGCCTGGACAGCTCCTATAATTCACCCCTCCACTTT.

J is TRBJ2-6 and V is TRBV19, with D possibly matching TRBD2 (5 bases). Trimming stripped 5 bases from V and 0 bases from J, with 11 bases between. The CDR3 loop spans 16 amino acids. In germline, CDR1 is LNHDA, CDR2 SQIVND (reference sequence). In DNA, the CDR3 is TGTGCCAGTAGTGGAGGTGTGGGCTCTGGGGCCAACGTCCTGACTTTC. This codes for CASSGGVGSGANVLTF.